The 12 T cell receptor beta chains given below trace back to one sample, sequenced in a study of STAT5B mutations in CD4+ large granular lymphocyte leukemia (dated 2022 in TCRdb). Library method: the immunoSEQ multiplex PCR assay. TCRdb obtained this table from immuneACCESS and retained in-frame rearrangements with V and J assigned. These tables miss some clones; where compared with another copy, unresolved V genes account for less than half of the shortfall, and the remainder is unexplained. In this sample the table shows more than 25,000 clones, about 86% of which occur a single time. The biggest ten clones account for less than 0.4% of the sample. Specimen: CD4+ T cells from blood buffy coats. The receptors here all came from a human donor in good health.

Of note for this clone: At one boundary the junction diverges from the germline segment, which might be a read error. This chain links TRBV7-7 with TRBJ2-3; D is unclear. CDR3 length equals 15 residues. Germline V lookup: CDR1 SSHAT, CDR2 FNYEAQ (reference sequence). The DNA for the CDR3 is TGTGCTAGCAGCTTAGGTGAAGGGAGCACAGATACGCAGTATTTT. Translating gives CASSLGEGSTDTQYF. Drawing the rest from reference TRBV7-7 and TRBJ2-3, the complete variable domain is GAGVSQSPRYKVTKRGQDVTLRCDPISSHATLYWYQQALGQGPEFLTYFNYEAQPDKSGLPSDRFSAERPEGSISTLTIQRTEQRDSAMYRCASSLGEGSTDTQYFGPGTRLTVL.

The chain recombines TRBV7-2 with TRBJ1-2; D unclear. The CDR3 consists of 13 residues. The V and J ends lost 0 bases and 5 bases respectively, with 7 bases between them. Germline values: CDR1 SGHTA, CDR2 FQGNSA. The CDR3 loop is CASSLAGTYGYTF. DNA of the CDR3: TGTGCCAGCAGCTTAGCAGGCACTTATGGCTACACCTTC.

The chain has TRBV9 and TRBJ2-3; the D is unclear. V was shortened by 2 bases and J by 4 bases, with 8 bases between the two germline ends. There are 13 residues in the CDR3. Looked up from germline, CDR1 is SGDLS and CDR2 is YYNGEE. The CDR3 DNA follows: TGTGCCAGCAGCGTGGGATGGGCAGATACGCAGTATTTT. Its translation is CASSVGWADTQYF.

This chain joins TRBV12-5 and TRBJ2-3; D possibly corresponds to TRBD1 (6 bases). CDR1 LGHNT and CDR2 FRNRAP come from the germline V gene. This CDR3 comprises 15 residues. V lost 5 bases, J lost 0 bases, and 12 bases lay in between. The CDR3 DNA sequence: TGTGCTAGTGGTGGGGGCCAATCTAGCACAGATACGCAGTATTTT. As protein: CASGGGQSSTDTQYF.

V usage is TRBV19 and J usage is TRBJ1-2, with D possibly TRBD1 on 5 matching bases. Germline V lookup: CDR1 LNHDA, CDR2 SQIVND (reference sequence). The V end was cut by 4 bases, the J end by 0 bases, with 6 bases between. CDR3 length equals 13 residues. The CDR3 DNA follows: TGTGCCAGTAGTAACAGGACTAACTATGGCTACACCTTC. It encodes CASSNRTNYGYTF.

The chain uses TRBV20-1 and TRBJ2-5; weak D call: TRBD2 (5 bases). V lost 8 bases to trimming and J lost 7 bases, with 14 bases between them. In germline, CDR1 is DFQATT, CDR2 SNEGSKA (reference sequence). This CDR3 spans 11 amino acids. Here the CDR3 reads CSSNPRGTQYF. The CDR3 bases are TGCAGTTCAAATCCTCGGGGGACCCAGTACTTC.

The chain is built from TRBV21-1 and TRBJ2-2. TRBV21-1 is reported as a pseudogene. The CDR3 loop spans 9 amino acids. The CDR3 DNA follows: TGTGCCAGCAAGGGCCCCTTGCACTTT. It translates to CASKGPLHF.

In nucleotides, the CDR3 is TGCGCCAGCAGATTTGAACTAGCGGACAAAAACATTCAGTACTTC. Its translation: CASRFELADKNIQYF. This chain connects TRBV5-1 to TRBJ2-4; 8 bases are shared with TRBD2. V shed 5 bases, J shed 3 bases, and the junction held 7 bases outside the gene matches. CDR1 and CDR2 from the germline V gene are SGHRS and YFSETQ. This CDR3 contains 15 residues.

This rearrangement joins TRBV19 to TRBJ1-1, with D possibly being TRBD1 (6 bases). The CDR3 is made up of 13 amino acids. The germline gives CDR1 LNHDA, CDR2 SQIVND (reference sequence). Trimming pared 10 bases from V and 3 bases from J, leaving 15 bases between. CDR3 bases: TGTGCCACTCGTTGGGGGCGGGACACTGAAGCTTTCTTT. This sequence encodes CATRWGRDTEAFF.

Only one count was recorded for this clone. This chain links TRBV11-3 with TRBJ2-3; no reliable D call. Trimming removed 1 base at V and 6 bases at J, with 11 bases between. The germline gives CDR1 SGHNT, CDR2 YENEEA. The CDR3 spans 14 residues. CDR3 nucleotides: TGTGCCAGCAGCTTAGGGCTGTATGGGGATACGCAGTATTTT. This codes for CASSLGLYGDTQYF.

J is TRBJ2-1 and V is TRBV5-1, with a weak D call TRBD2 (7 bases). V gave up 3 bases and J gave up 8 bases, with 12 bases separating them. CDR3 length: 13 residues. Germline CDR1 is SGHRS and CDR2 is YFSETQ. The CDR3 nucleotides are TGCGCCAGCAGCTGGACGGGGGGCGATGAGCAGTTCTTC. This encodes CASSWTGGDEQFF.

The chain recombines TRBV14 with TRBJ2-6; TRBD2 matches 7 bases. The junction had 8 bases not matched to a gene; V was cut back by 1 base and J by 2 bases. This CDR3 is built from 18 residues. The germline V gene encodes CDR1 SGHDN and CDR2 FVKESK. The CDR3 DNA reads TGTGCCAGCAGCCAAGGAGTTGGGCGGGAGACTGGGGCCAACGTCCTGACTTTC. This encodes CASSQGVGRETGANVLTF.